The 32 T cell receptor beta chains below come from one sample, sequenced in a study of identical twins. TCRdb recomputed calls from the 5' RACE reads with MiXCR, one row per CDR3 protein. This table has approximately 260,000 distinct CDR3 sequences, more than 12% appearing once. Sequencing was performed on memory (CD45RO+) T cells sorted from blood. These receptors originate from a woman aged 18 to 35 in good health.

V usage is TRBV4-3 and J usage is TRBJ1-2; D may be TRBD1 (5 bases). The germline gives CDR1 LGHNA, CDR2 YSLEER. This CDR3 is built from 12 residues. Trimming stripped 4 bases from V and 6 bases from J, with 9 bases between. In nucleotides, the CDR3 is TGCGCCAGCAGCCTTGTGGGACATGGCTACACCTTC. It encodes CASSLVGHGYTF.

Remarks on this clonotype: The junction shows a germline mismatch at one end, possibly a read error. This chain joins TRBV20-1 and TRBJ1-2, with D maybe TRBD1 (6 bases). The CDR3 consists of 13 residues. Per the germline V gene, CDR1 is DFQATT and CDR2 is SNEGSKA (reference sequence). The CDR3 loop reads CSATKTGLALPFF. In DNA, the CDR3 is TGCAGTGCTACAAAAACAGGGCTGGCTCTCCCATTCTTC.

The J gene is TRBJ2-4, the V gene TRBV28; tentative D call: TRBD2 (5 bases). Germline V gene data show CDR1 as MDHEN and CDR2 as SYDVKM. Trimming stripped 3 bases from V and 6 bases from J, with 15 bases between. The CDR3 loop spans 15 amino acids. The chain's CDR3 is CASSFSGLAGNIQYF. The CDR3 DNA follows: TGTGCCAGCAGTTTCTCGGGCCTAGCAGGAAACATTCAGTACTTC.

This clonotype was seen more than once but under ten times. The chain employs TRBV10-3 and TRBJ1-2, with a tentative D call TRBD1 (5 bases). Germline loops: CDR1 ENHRY, CDR2 SYGVKD. The CDR3 has 13 amino acids. V shed 4 bases and J shed 6 bases, with 12 bases lying between them. CDR3 coding DNA: TGTGCCATCAGTGGGGGCAGGGCGGATGGCTACACCTTC. Its translation: CAISGGRADGYTF.

The rearrangement links TRBV6-6 to TRBJ2-3, with D hard to call. The V gene's germline CDR1 is MNHNY and CDR2 SVGAGI (reference sequence). The CDR3 is made up of 13 amino acids. The V end was cut by 6 bases, the J end by 5 bases, with 12 bases between. The CDR3 region is CASSLRAGDTQYF. The CDR3 DNA reads as TGTGCCAGCAGCCTAAGGGCCGGAGATACGCAGTATTTT.

The chain carries TRBV12-3 or TRBV12-4 and TRBJ2-3; D uncertain. The CDR3 has 14 residues. Trimming removed 3 bases at V and 5 bases at J, with 12 bases between. CDR3 in amino acids: CASSLGRPEDTQYF. The CDR3 region has the DNA TGTGCCAGCAGTTTGGGCAGGCCTGAAGATACGCAGTATTTT.

This chain connects TRBV5-6 to TRBJ2-7; tentatively, D is TRBD1 (5 bases). The V end was cut by 0 bases, the J end by 5 bases, with 12 bases between. Germline V gene sequence: CDR1 SGHDT, CDR2 YYEEEE. The CDR3 runs 14 residues. CDR3 coding DNA: TGTGCCAGCAGCTTGGTTACGCCAGGGAACGAGCAGTACTTC. Encoded protein: CASSLVTPGNEQYF.

This clonotype was counted ten times or more. This chain uses TRBV20-1 with TRBJ1-3; D gene uncertain. Trimming took 2 bases from V and 4 from J, leaving 9 bases between them. This CDR3 has 13 amino acids. CDR1 is DFQATT, CDR2 SNEGSKA, per germline (reference sequence). The chain's CDR3 is CSARRGSGNTIYF. DNA for the CDR3: TGCAGTGCTAGACGGGGTTCGGGAAACACCATATATTTT.

This clonotype was detected many times. The chain couples TRBV12-3 or TRBV12-4 to TRBJ2-3, with D perhaps matching TRBD2 (6 bases). This CDR3 has 14 amino acids. The V end was cut by 6 bases, the J end by 6 bases, with 16 bases between. The CDR3 DNA sequence: TGTGCCAGCAGCTCCTTCCTCGGAGGGGATACGCAGTATTTT. This codes for CASSSFLGGDTQYF.

This clonotype has a count of ten or more. The chain links TRBV27 to TRBJ2-3; TRBD2 is a possible D gene (5 bases). The V end lost 2 bases, the J end lost 3 bases, and 15 bases lay between the germline ends. Per the germline V gene, CDR1 is MNHEY and CDR2 is SMNVEV (reference sequence). This CDR3 has 16 amino acids. CDR3 amino acids: CASSLPRPGSTDTQYF. The CDR3 coding sequence is TGTGCCAGCAGTTTACCCCGGCCGGGATCGACAGATACGCAGTATTTT.

The gene calls are TRBV3-1 and TRBJ2-3, with a possible D match to TRBD2 (6 bases). Trimming shortened V by 4 bases and J by 4 bases, and 12 bases separated the two germline ends. CDR1 is LGHDT, CDR2 YNNKEL, per germline (reference sequence). CDR3 length: 14 amino acids. CDR3 DNA sequence: TGTGCCAGCAGCCCACGAGGAGGGTCAGATACGCAGTATTTT. Amino acid sequence: CASSPRGGSDTQYF.

The V gene is TRBV2, the J gene TRBJ2-3; the match to TRBD2 covers 8 bases. The CDR3 extends over 15 amino acids. With V trimmed by 4 bases and J by 2 bases, 5 bases remained unmatched. CDR1 SNHLY and CDR2 FYNNEI come from the germline V gene. The CDR3 loop is CASSGLAGITDTQYF. The CDR3 DNA reads as TGTGCCAGCAGTGGATTAGCGGGAATCACAGATACGCAGTATTTT.

This clonotype was observed a few times. The chain has TRBV27 and TRBJ2-1; TRBD2 matches 13 bases. The CDR3 is made up of 13 amino acids. The V segment lost 8 bases and the J segment 8 bases; nucleotides outside the gene matches: 3. CDR1 is MNHEY, CDR2 SMNVEV, per germline (reference sequence). For the CDR3, the DNA is TGTGCCAGCGGGACTAGCGGGATTCATGAGCAGTTCTTC. It yields the protein CASGTSGIHEQFF.

The chain uses TRBV5-1 and TRBJ2-2; 8 bases are shared with TRBD2. Germline-derived CDR1 and CDR2 are SGHRS and YFSETQ. This CDR3 has 16 amino acids. The junction had 5 bases not matched to a gene; V was cut back by 4 bases and J by 0 bases. The CDR3 loop is CASSQGGGSNTGELFF. CDR3 nucleotides: TGCGCCAGCAGCCAAGGCGGGGGGTCGAACACCGGGGAGCTGTTTTTT.

This clonotype was found many times. The J gene is TRBJ1-1, the V gene TRBV5-1; 9 bases map to TRBD1. V was pared by 0 bases and J by 0 bases, with 3 bases of the junction left unmatched. Germline CDR1 and CDR2: SGHRS and YFSETQ. The CDR3 length is 16 residues. This CDR3 is CASSLGTGVMNTEAFF. CDR3 coding DNA: TGCGCCAGCAGCTTGGGGACAGGGGTCATGAACACTGAAGCTTTCTTT.

The chain recombines TRBV10-3 with TRBJ1-1; TRBD1 agrees at 7 bases. The V and J ends lost 3 bases and 4 bases, in that order; junction bases with no gene match: 5. This CDR3 comprises 14 residues. Per the germline V gene, CDR1 is ENHRY and CDR2 is SYGVKD. The DNA for the CDR3 is TGTGCCATCAGTGATCTGGGGACAGCCACTGAAGCTTTCTTT. Translating gives CAISDLGTATEAFF.

This clonotype was observed a few times. This rearrangement joins TRBV25-1 to TRBJ2-5, with D unresolved. The V and J ends lost 1 base and 4 bases respectively, with 10 bases between them. Germline V CDR1 and CDR2: MGHDK, SYGVNS. The CDR3 is 14 amino acids. The CDR3 spells CASSEFRVGETQYF. The CDR3 nucleotides are TGTGCCAGCAGTGAATTCCGCGTTGGAGAGACCCAGTACTTC.

This clonotype was observed a handful of times. The rearrangement joins TRBV24-1 to TRBJ2-3; 7 positions match TRBD1. From germline, CDR1 is KGHDR and CDR2 SFDVKD. J gave up 2 bases and V 0 bases, and 4 bases lay outside the gene matches. CDR3 length equals 16 residues. CDR3 in DNA: TGTGCCACCAGTGATTTGAACAGGGGATACACAGATACGCAGTATTTT. Protein product: CATSDLNRGYTDTQYF.

This clonotype was recorded at least ten times. This chain connects TRBV6-2 or TRBV6-3 to TRBJ2-3; D gene unclear. This CDR3 has 11 residues. Trimming removed 4 bases from V and 6 bases from J, with 5 bases in between. The germline V gene has CDR1 MNHEY and CDR2 SVGEGT. CDR3: CASSSRDTQYF. The CDR3 bases are TGTGCCAGCAGTTCGCGTGATACGCAGTATTTT.

V is TRBV12-3 or TRBV12-4 and J is TRBJ2-3, with no clear D. V gave up 5 bases and J gave up 2 bases, with 5 bases separating them. This CDR3 has 12 residues. CDR3 loop: CASSIYTDTQYF. CDR3 bases: TGTGCCAGCAGTATATACACAGATACGCAGTATTTT.

V gene TRBV18 combines with J gene TRBJ2-1; tentative D call: TRBD2 (5 bases). Germline CDR1 and CDR2: KGHSH and LQKENI. The CDR3 runs to 13 residues. Trimming took 6 bases from V and 5 from J, leaving 11 bases between them. CDR3 loop: CASSPDFHNEQFF. The CDR3 coding sequence is TGTGCCAGCTCCCCGGACTTTCACAATGAGCAGTTCTTC.

This clonotype came up many times. The chain uses TRBV2 and TRBJ1-3; D uncertain. V dropped 8 bases and J dropped 4 bases, with 12 bases sitting between them. Germline CDR1 and CDR2: SNHLY and FYNNEI. CDR3 size: 13 residues. In DNA, the CDR3 is TGTGCCAGCCGGTTGACACCAGGAAACACCATATATTTT. It codes for CASRLTPGNTIYF.

The V and J genes are TRBV7-9 and TRBJ2-7, with D maybe TRBD2 (5 bases). The ends were cut back, 10 bases at V and 2 bases at J, with 24 bases in the middle. The CDR3 has 16 residues. Germline V CDR1 and CDR2: SEHNR, FQNEAQ (reference sequence). The CDR3 sequence: CAIHRLRPSDTYEQYF. CDR3 sequence (DNA): TGTGCCATCCACAGACTAAGGCCGAGCGATACCTACGAGCAGTACTTC. Full variable domain (rest looked up from reference TRBV7-9 and TRBJ2-7): DTGVSQNPRHKITKRGQNVTFRCDPISEHNRLYWYRQTLGQGPEFLTYFQNEAQLEKSRLLSDRFSAERPKGSFSTLEIQRTEQGDSAMYLCAIHRLRPSDTYEQYFGPGTRLTVT.

There are many counts of this clonotype. The J gene is TRBJ2-1, the V gene TRBV24-1; 8 bases are a match to TRBD1. J lost 6 bases, V lost 6 bases, and 9 bases had no gene match. This CDR3 region has 15 residues. Germline V CDR1 and CDR2: KGHDR, SFDVKD. CDR3 coding DNA: TGTGCCACCAGTTCCGGACAGGGTCGGTCCAATGAGCAGTTCTTC. It is translated as CATSSGQGRSNEQFF.

At least ten counts were recorded for this clonotype. This chain uses TRBV5-6 with TRBJ1-2, with unresolved D. The CDR3 has 14 residues. Trimming shortened V by 2 bases and J by 4 bases, and 12 bases separated the two germline ends. CDR1 and CDR2 (germline): SGHDT, YYEEEE. This chain's CDR3 is CASSLRIQIYGYTF. The CDR3 DNA reads as TGTGCCAGCAGCTTACGGATTCAGATCTATGGCTACACCTTC.

The rearrangement links TRBV7-2 to TRBJ2-5, with a weak D call TRBD2 (6 bases). The CDR3 length is 14 residues. CDR1 is SGHTA, CDR2 FQGNSA, per germline. The germline V and J ends were trimmed by 6 bases and 5 bases, with 16 bases remaining between them. The CDR3 sequence is CASSSGTFWETQYF. DNA for the CDR3: TGTGCCAGCAGTTCAGGGACTTTTTGGGAGACCCAGTACTTC.

This clonotype has a count of ten or more. This rearrangement joins TRBV11-2 to TRBJ1-1; a weak D match, TRBD1 (5 bases). The germline V gene encodes CDR1 SGHAT and CDR2 FQNNGV. Trimming stripped 1 base from V and 1 base from J, with 19 bases between. This CDR3 spans 18 amino acids. CDR3 in amino acids: CASSLGWWQVGGNTEAFF. The CDR3 DNA follows: TGTGCCAGCAGCTTAGGGTGGTGGCAGGTTGGGGGGAACACTGAAGCTTTCTTT.

V and J are TRBV4-3 and TRBJ2-3; TRBD2 agrees at 10 bases. Germline V gene data show CDR1 as LGHNA and CDR2 as YSLEER. With V trimmed by 1 base and J by 7 bases, 8 bases remained unmatched. The CDR3 has 16 residues. CDR3 nucleotides: TGCGCCAGCAGCCAAGTTCCCCAGCGGGAGGGGAATACGCAGTATTTT. This translates into CASSQVPQREGNTQYF.

This clonotype was observed a few times. V usage is TRBV20-1 and J usage is TRBJ2-1; D not certain. The CDR3 covers 13 residues. V shed 6 bases and J shed 1 base, with 10 bases lying between them. CDR1 and CDR2 (germline): DFQATT, SNEGSKA (reference sequence). CDR3 DNA: TGCAGTGCCCGTTACGGGTCCTACAATGAGCAGTTCTTC. Translation: CSARYGSYNEQFF.

This clonotype was found a few times. The rearrangement joins TRBV20-1 to TRBJ2-5; 8 bases are a match to TRBD2. Germline CDR1 and CDR2: DFQATT and SNEGSKA (reference sequence). The trim removed 6 bases at V and 4 bases at J, leaving 13 bases unmatched. The CDR3 is 15 amino acids. The CDR3 reads CSAPDLAGGGETQYF. CDR3 coding DNA: TGCAGTGCCCCGGATCTAGCGGGCGGGGGAGAGACCCAGTACTTC.

This clonotype has just a few counts. This chain links TRBV24-1 with TRBJ2-5; 8 bases map to TRBD1. CDR1 and CDR2 (germline): KGHDR, SFDVKD. The CDR3 loop spans 15 amino acids. Trimming at V came to 4 bases and at J to 5 bases, leaving 8 bases not matched to a gene. The CDR3 loop reads CATSDPTGAGETQYF. CDR3 nucleotides: TGTGCCACCAGTGACCCGACAGGGGCTGGGGAGACCCAGTACTTC.

A note on this clonotype: At one of its ends the junction is not consistent with the germline gene, which may arise from a read error. The chain uses TRBV7-7 and TRBJ2-2; D may correspond to TRBD1 or TRBD2 (5 bases each). CDR1 and CDR2 (germline): SSHAT, FNYEAQ (reference sequence). There are 14 residues in the CDR3. Here the CDR3 reads CASSLGWGSGELFF. CDR3 bases: TGTGCTAGCAGCTTAGGCTGGGGGTCCGGGGAGCTGTTTTTT.